This passage covers 26 T cell receptor beta chains from one sample sequenced in a study of T cells in Graves' hyperthyroidism and ophthalmopathy. Amplification yielded TCR beta CDR3 regions, with RNA transcripts as the source. An initial round of RT-PCR targeting the TCR CDR3 relied on the HTBI primer set. Using its own MiXCR run on the multiplex PCR reads, TCRdb lists one record per CDR3 protein. Among 550,000 to 600,000 distinct CDR3 sequences listed, 35% to 55% were seen once. Sequenced: peripheral blood or thyroid tissue (not recorded which). The source of these receptors is an adult woman with Graves' disease, either hyperthyroidism or ophthalmopathy (not recorded which).

On this clonotype: One base away lies a much larger clone, so this may be a sequencing read error. The chain has TRBV4-1 and TRBJ1-4; D remains ambiguous. Trimming shortened V by 2 bases and J by 2 bases, and 12 bases separated the two germline ends. Per the germline V gene, CDR1 is MGHRA and CDR2 is YSYEKL. There are 16 residues in the CDR3. The CDR3 protein is CASSQRDAATNEKLFF. DNA of the CDR3: TGCGCCAGCAGCCAACGTGACGCGGCGACTAATGAAAAACTGTTTTTT.

The rearrangement joins TRBV19 to TRBJ1-6; no clear D gene. The length of the CDR3 is 12 residues. V was shortened by 9 bases and J by 7 bases, with 10 bases between the two germline ends. The germline V gene encodes CDR1 LNHDA and CDR2 SQIVND (reference sequence). The CDR3 DNA follows: TGTGCCAGCGGACGGCTGAATTCACCCCTCCACTTT. Translation: CASGRLNSPLHF.

DNA for the CDR3: TGTGCCACCAGCAGACTAGCAGGCACCGGGGAGCTGTTTTTT. It translates to CATSRLAGTGELFF. The V call is TRBV15, the J call TRBJ2-2, with D possibly matching TRBD2 (5 bases). Trimming took off 2 bases at V and 4 bases at J, with 8 bases between the two ends. The CDR3 contains 14 residues. Germline-derived CDR1 and CDR2 are LNHNV and YYDKDF (reference sequence).

The table lists this clonotype with many counts. The genes are TRBV28 and TRBJ1-5; D gene uncertain. From germline, CDR1 is MDHEN and CDR2 SYDVKM. The CDR3 runs to 13 residues. The V end lost 8 bases, the J end lost 0 bases, and 8 bases lay between the germline ends. The CDR3 loop reads CASARYSNQPQHF. The CDR3 DNA reads as TGTGCCAGCGCCCGCTATAGCAATCAGCCCCAGCATTTT.

The rearrangement links TRBV7-8 to TRBJ1-5; D remains unclear. Trimming cost V 6 bases and J 8 bases, with 14 bases left between them. This CDR3 contains 13 residues. In germline, CDR1 is SGHVS, CDR2 FQNEAQ. The CDR3 loop is CASSLSVQEPQHF. DNA of the CDR3: TGTGCCAGCAGTTTAAGTGTCCAGGAGCCCCAGCATTTT.

V and J are TRBV25-1 and TRBJ1-6; 7 bases match TRBD1. The V gene's germline CDR1 is MGHDK and CDR2 SYGVNS. Trimming took 5 bases from V and 14 from J; bases not matched to a gene: 6. The CDR3 sequence is 12 residues long. In nucleotides, the CDR3 is TGTGCCAGCAGTCACCAGGGGGACACCCTCCACTTT. This codes for CASSHQGDTLHF.

The J gene is TRBJ2-5, the V gene TRBV9; D tentatively fits TRBD1 or TRBD2 (5 bases each). Germline CDR1 is SGDLS and CDR2 is YYNGEE. Deletions cut 3 bases from V and 5 bases from J, with 20 bases between. The CDR3 totals 16 residues. The CDR3 is CASSGSRDDRGETQYF. In DNA, the CDR3 is TGTGCCAGCAGCGGATCCCGGGACGACCGAGGGGAGACCCAGTACTTC.

The table lists this clonotype with many counts. The V call is TRBV12-3 or TRBV12-4, the J call TRBJ1-2; D call uncertain. V lost 1 base to trimming and J lost 1 base, with 10 bases between them. The CDR3 has 15 residues. This chain's CDR3 is CASSLEVRDNYGYTF. CDR3 DNA sequence: TGTGCCAGCAGTTTAGAGGTCAGAGATAACTATGGCTACACCTTC.

This clonotype was counted at least ten times. V gene TRBV5-1 combines with J gene TRBJ2-7, with TRBD2 identical over 7 bases. V dropped 6 bases and J dropped 1; count of bases not matched to a gene: 4. Germline-derived CDR1 and CDR2 are SGHRS and YFSETQ. CDR3 length equals 13 residues. CDR3 amino acids: CASTSGRSYEQYF. The DNA of the CDR3 is TGCGCCAGCACCTCCGGGAGGTCCTACGAGCAGTACTTC.

This clonotype has more than one count but fewer than ten. The V gene is TRBV25-1, the J gene TRBJ2-2; TRBD2 matches at 11 bases. Germline CDR1 MGHDK, CDR2 SYGVNS. The CDR3 runs to 16 residues. V was pared by 8 bases and J by 3 bases, with 8 bases of the junction left unmatched. The CDR3 loop is CASSPGLAEDTGELFF. The CDR3 nucleotides read TGTGCCAGCTCACCGGGACTAGCGGAGGACACCGGGGAGCTGTTTTTT.

The rearrangement uses TRBV7-3 and TRBJ2-5; TRBD1 agrees at 8 bases. Germline loops: CDR1 SGHTA, CDR2 FQGTGA. The CDR3 has 16 amino acids. Trimming took 4 bases from V and 2 from J; bases not matched to a gene: 9. The CDR3 coding sequence is TGTGCCAGCAGCTCCTGGGGAACAGGGGGTCAAGAGACCCAGTACTTC. This sequence encodes CASSSWGTGGQETQYF. The full variable domain, with the rest looked up from reference TRBV7-3 and TRBJ2-5, is GAGVSQTPSNKVTEKGKYVELRCDPISGHTALYWYRQSLGQGPEFLIYFQGTGAADDSGLPNDRFFAVRPEGSVSTLKIQRTERGDSAVYLCASSSWGTGGQETQYFGPGTRLLVL.

In its sample, this clonotype was seen many times. J is TRBJ2-2 and V is TRBV7-8, with 10 bases identical to TRBD2. The CDR3 sequence is 18 residues long. Unmatched junction bases numbered 15, after V lost 7 bases and J lost 4 bases. Looked up from germline, CDR1 is SGHVS and CDR2 is FQNEAQ. The chain's CDR3 is CASTIYGAASGSTGELFF. The DNA of the CDR3 is TGTGCCAGCACCATATACGGTGCGGCTAGCGGGAGCACCGGGGAGCTGTTTTTT.

This clonotype was counted at least ten times. The chain recombines TRBV29-1 with TRBJ2-2, with 7 bases fitting TRBD1. The CDR3 length is 14 residues. V lost 7 bases to trimming and J lost 6 bases; unmatched junction nucleotides: 11. Germline assignment: CDR1 SQVTM and CDR2 ANQGSEA. CDR3 protein: CSALRQGAPGELFF. For the CDR3, the DNA is TGCAGCGCCCTGCGACAGGGAGCTCCCGGGGAGCTGTTTTTT.

The chain is built from TRBV7-7 and TRBJ2-2; 10 bases line up with TRBD2. The CDR3 runs to 16 residues. CDR1 is SSHAT and CDR2 is FNYEAQ in the germline V gene (reference sequence). The CDR3 bases are TGTGCTAGAGTCCCTAGCGGGAGCGGGCACACCGGGGAGCTGTTTTTT. Protein: CARVPSGSGHTGELFF.

The sample holds many counts of this clonotype. The chain combines TRBV6-5 with TRBJ2-7; TRBD1 might be the D (6 bases). This CDR3 spans 13 amino acids. Trimming cost V 6 bases and J 2 bases, with 11 bases left between them. Germline V gives CDR1 MNHEY, CDR2 SVGAGI. CDR3 DNA: TGTGCCAGCAGCCACAGGGCTGCCTACGAGCAGTACTTC. Its translation: CASSHRAAYEQYF.

This clonotype was observed many times. The chain couples TRBV12-3 or TRBV12-4 to TRBJ2-7, with D perhaps TRBD1 (5 bases). Deletions cut 4 bases from V and 4 bases from J, with 8 bases between. This CDR3 region has 12 residues. CDR3 sequence: CASSWGFYEQYF. DNA of the CDR3: TGTGCCAGCAGTTGGGGCTTTTACGAGCAGTACTTC.

This clonotype was counted only a few times. The V and J genes are TRBV20-1 and TRBJ2-3, with 8 nucleotides matching TRBD2. Germline CDR1 DFQATT, CDR2 SNEGSKA (reference sequence). The length of the CDR3 is 15 residues. V gave up 4 bases and J gave up 4 bases; unmatched junction bases: 10. CDR3 in amino acids: CSAIVSSGSSDTQYF. CDR3 DNA sequence: TGCAGTGCTATAGTCTCAAGCGGGAGCTCAGATACGCAGTATTTT.

This rearrangement joins TRBV12-3 or TRBV12-4 to TRBJ1-1; tentatively, D is TRBD1 (5 bases). V was cut by 5 bases and J by 1 base, with 8 bases left in between. CDR3 length: 13 residues. The CDR3 spells CASSTQANTEAFF. The CDR3 DNA is TGTGCCAGCAGTACACAGGCGAACACTGAAGCTTTCTTT.

This clonotype was observed many times. This chain links TRBV20-1 with TRBJ1-2, with TRBD1 matching 9 bases. Germline V gene sequence: CDR1 DFQATT, CDR2 SNEGSKA (reference sequence). The CDR3 is made up of 14 amino acids. V lost 6 bases and J lost 2; bases outside the gene matches: 7. CDR3 protein: CSARPGQGNYGYTF. CDR3 nucleotides: TGCAGTGCGCGCCCAGGACAGGGGAACTATGGCTACACCTTC.

V and J are TRBV7-9 and TRBJ1-5; tentative D call: TRBD1 (6 bases). This CDR3 is built from 15 residues. Trimming cost V 5 bases and J 4 bases, with 15 bases left between them. Germline values: CDR1 SEHNR, CDR2 FQNEAQ (reference sequence). The CDR3 loop reads CASSRWGGRNQPQHF. CDR3 coding DNA: TGTGCCAGCAGCCGGTGGGGGGGCCGGAATCAGCCCCAGCATTTT.

CDR3 protein: CASSVSCEQYF. In DNA form, the CDR3 reads TGTGCCAGCAGCGTAAGCTGCGAGCAGTACTTC. The J gene is TRBJ2-7, the V gene TRBV7-9, with no clear D. The CDR3 runs to 11 residues. Germline assignment: CDR1 SEHNR and CDR2 FQNEAQ (reference sequence). Trimming took 5 bases from V and 6 from J, leaving 8 bases between them.

This clonotype was recorded at least ten times. The chain has TRBV29-1 and TRBJ1-1; no clear D. The CDR3 length is 14 residues. From germline, CDR1 is SQVTM and CDR2 ANQGSEA. The V end lost 3 bases, the J end lost 0 bases, and 11 bases lay between the germline ends. Written as DNA, the CDR3 is TGCAGCGTTGAGTGGTTGGGCCTGAACACTGAAGCTTTCTTT. It specifies CSVEWLGLNTEAFF.

In this sample, this clonotype turned up many times. The chain is built from TRBV11-2 and TRBJ2-5; D is undetermined. Germline CDR1 SGHAT, CDR2 FQNNGV. The CDR3 length is 13 residues. V gave up 3 bases and J gave up 5 bases, with 10 bases separating them. The CDR3 reads CASSFTPVETQYF. CDR3 in DNA: TGTGCCAGCAGCTTTACACCTGTGGAGACCCAGTACTTC.

Many counts were recorded for this clonotype. The chain recombines TRBV29-1 with TRBJ1-2; D possibly corresponds to TRBD1 (5 bases). The CDR3 contains 14 residues. V lost 6 bases, J lost 4 bases, and 18 bases lay in between. CDR1 and CDR2 from the germline V gene are SQVTM and ANQGSEA. The DNA of the CDR3 is TGCAGCGTGTACCAATCGGGGGTAACCTATGGCTACACCTTC. This codes for CSVYQSGVTYGYTF.

This clonotype was detected ten times or more. The gene calls are TRBV10-3 and TRBJ1-6; D not certain. In germline, CDR1 is ENHRY, CDR2 SYGVKD. The CDR3 length is 16 residues. The V end was cut by 3 bases, the J end by 6 bases, with 15 bases between. The CDR3 sequence is CAISDKGKISNSPLHF. For the CDR3, the DNA is TGTGCCATCAGTGATAAGGGAAAGATTTCTAATTCACCCCTCCACTTT.

The chain joins TRBV7-2 to TRBJ1-2; D is possibly TRBD1 (6 bases). The CDR3 runs 14 residues. Germline CDR1 reads SGHTA; CDR2 reads FQGNSA. V gave up 6 bases and J gave up 8 bases, with 19 bases separating them. This chain's CDR3 is CASRLPIQGRGYTF. DNA of the CDR3: TGTGCCAGCAGGTTACCAATCCAGGGGAGAGGCTACACCTTC.